A selection of T cell receptor beta chains follows, all from one sample in a study of cytomegalovirus exposure and HLA in healthy donors. Assay: immunoSEQ multiplex PCR; the TCRdb copy retains only in-frame clones and omits some. The table includes approximately 200,000 clones, approximately 86% detected once. Sequenced input: PBMCs. The source of these receptors is a woman under 30 in good health and CMV-seronegative. Each CDR3 is given with its conserved first and last residue. The order of the fields is CDR3 DNA, CDR3 protein, clone size, V gene, D gene, J gene. D genes are given only for firm matches. Clone size appears in some rows only: once, few, many, or a class for an expanded clone.

cdr3_nt: TGTGCCAGCGCTACCCGGCCAGCGGGAAAAACCGGGGAGCTGTTTTTT
cdr3_aa: CASATRPAGKTGELFF
clone_size: .
v_call: TRBV27
d_call: TRBD2
j_call: TRBJ2-2

cdr3_nt: TGTGCCAGTAGTATAGGGCGGCTTGGGGAGCAGTACTTC
cdr3_aa: CASSIGRLGEQYF
clone_size: .
v_call: TRBV19
d_call: .
j_call: TRBJ2-7

cdr3_nt: TGCGCCAGCAGCTTTACAGGGGGCAATCAGCCCCAGCATTTT
cdr3_aa: CASSFTGGNQPQHF
clone_size: .
v_call: TRBV5-1
d_call: TRBD1
j_call: TRBJ1-5

cdr3_nt: TGTGCCAGCAGTTACTCCCTTGGGCCTTTTTACGAGCAGTACTTC
cdr3_aa: CASSYSLGPFYEQYF
clone_size: .
v_call: TRBV6-5
d_call: .
j_call: TRBJ2-7

cdr3_nt: TGTGCCAGTAGTGTACCTAGCGGGAGCTACAATGAGCAGTTCTTC
cdr3_aa: CASSVPSGSYNEQFF
clone_size: .
v_call: TRBV19
d_call: TRBD2
j_call: TRBJ2-1

cdr3_nt: TGTGCCAGTAGTCAGGACTCCTCCTACGAGCAGTACTTC
cdr3_aa: CASSQDSSYEQYF
clone_size: once
v_call: TRBV19
d_call: .
j_call: TRBJ2-7

cdr3_nt: TGTGCCAGCAGTTACTCGACCCCTCCGGGGGCAGATACGCAGTATTTT
cdr3_aa: CASSYSTPPGADTQYF
clone_size: .
v_call: TRBV6-5
d_call: .
j_call: TRBJ2-3

cdr3_nt: TGTGCCAGCAGCTGGGGACAGGGCGTCTATGGCTACACCTTC
cdr3_aa: CASSWGQGVYGYTF
clone_size: .
v_call: TRBV7-2
d_call: TRBD1
j_call: TRBJ1-2

cdr3_nt: TGTGCCAGCAGCTTGCAGCAGGGGATGGAGACCCAGTACTTC
cdr3_aa: CASSLQQGMETQYF
clone_size: .
v_call: TRBV5-6
d_call: .
j_call: TRBJ2-5

cdr3_nt: TGTGCCAGCAGTGCCGGACAGGGGAATTCCGGGGAGCTGTTTTTT
cdr3_aa: CASSAGQGNSGELFF
clone_size: .
v_call: TRBV6-4
d_call: TRBD1
j_call: TRBJ2-2

cdr3_nt: TGTGCCAGCTCCCCGGGACAGGGAAATCGAGAAAAACTGTTTTTT
cdr3_aa: CASSPGQGNREKLFF
clone_size: .
v_call: TRBV2
d_call: TRBD1
j_call: TRBJ1-4

cdr3_nt: TGTGCCAGCAGTTACTCGGGACAGGATAGCTCCTACGAGCAGTACTTC
cdr3_aa: CASSYSGQDSSYEQYF
clone_size: once
v_call: TRBV6-6
d_call: TRBD1
j_call: TRBJ2-7

cdr3_nt: TGTGCCAGCAGCTTATTATTCGGGACTAGCTCCTACAATGAGCAGTTCTTC
cdr3_aa: CASSLLFGTSSYNEQFF
clone_size: once
v_call: TRBV7-4
d_call: TRBD2
j_call: TRBJ2-1